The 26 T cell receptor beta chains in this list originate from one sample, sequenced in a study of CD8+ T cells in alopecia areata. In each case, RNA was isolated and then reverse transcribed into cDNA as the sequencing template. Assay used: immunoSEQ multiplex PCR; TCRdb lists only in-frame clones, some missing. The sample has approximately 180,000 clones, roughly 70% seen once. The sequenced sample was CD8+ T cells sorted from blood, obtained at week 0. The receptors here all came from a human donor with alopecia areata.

In DNA form, the CDR3 reads TGTGCCAGCAATGCAGGGACGGGCACTGAAGCTTTCTTT. This codes for CASNAGTGTEAFF. The V gene is TRBV6-5, the J gene TRBJ1-1; tentative D call: TRBD1 (5 bases). The V end lost 7 bases, the J end lost 4 bases, and 13 bases lay between the germline ends. In germline, CDR1 is MNHEY, CDR2 SVGAGI. The CDR3 has 13 amino acids.

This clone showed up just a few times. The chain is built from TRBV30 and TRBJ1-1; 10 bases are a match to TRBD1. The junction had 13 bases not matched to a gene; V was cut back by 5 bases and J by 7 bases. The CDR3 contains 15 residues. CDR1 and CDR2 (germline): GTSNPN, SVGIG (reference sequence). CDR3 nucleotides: TGTGCCTGGCGGACAGGGGGGATCCGACTCCGTGAAGCTTTCTTT. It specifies CAWRTGGIRLREAFF.

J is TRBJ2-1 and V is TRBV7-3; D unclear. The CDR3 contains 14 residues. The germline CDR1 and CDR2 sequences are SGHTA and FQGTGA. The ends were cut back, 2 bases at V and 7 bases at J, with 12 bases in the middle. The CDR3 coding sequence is TGTGCCAGCAGCTTATGGCCCGGACGGAATGAGCAGTTCTTC. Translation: CASSLWPGRNEQFF.

For the CDR3, the DNA is TGTGCCAGCAGTTTCACGGGGGGGGACCCCCCTACGCAGTATTTT. Its translation is CASSFTGGDPPTQYF. The J gene is TRBJ2-3, the V gene TRBV27; TRBD2 matches 8 bases. Germline V gene data show CDR1 as MNHEY and CDR2 as SMNVEV (reference sequence). The CDR3 is 15 residues long. V shed 3 bases and J 8 bases; nucleotides not matched to a gene: 10.

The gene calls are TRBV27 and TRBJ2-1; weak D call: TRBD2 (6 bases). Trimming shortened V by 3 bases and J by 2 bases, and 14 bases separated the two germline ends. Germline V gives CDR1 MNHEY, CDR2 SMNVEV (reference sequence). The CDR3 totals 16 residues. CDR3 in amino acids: CASSLSPGGTYNEQFF. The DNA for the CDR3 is TGTGCCAGCAGTTTGTCGCCAGGAGGGACCTACAATGAGCAGTTCTTC.

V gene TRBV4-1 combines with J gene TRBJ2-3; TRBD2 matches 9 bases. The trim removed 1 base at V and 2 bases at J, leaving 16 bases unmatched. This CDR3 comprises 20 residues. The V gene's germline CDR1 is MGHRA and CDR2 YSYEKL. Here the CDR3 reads CASSQGWFIWASGDTDTQYF. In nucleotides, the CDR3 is TGCGCCAGCAGCCAAGGCTGGTTTATTTGGGCTAGCGGGGACACAGATACGCAGTATTTT.

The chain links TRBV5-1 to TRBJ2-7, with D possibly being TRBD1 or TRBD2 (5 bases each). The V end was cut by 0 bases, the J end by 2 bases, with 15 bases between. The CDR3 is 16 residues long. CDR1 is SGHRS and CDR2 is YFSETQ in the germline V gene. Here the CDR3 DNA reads TGCGCCAGCAGCTTGGTAACTAGGACACCAACCTACGAGCAGTACTTC. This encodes CASSLVTRTPTYEQYF.

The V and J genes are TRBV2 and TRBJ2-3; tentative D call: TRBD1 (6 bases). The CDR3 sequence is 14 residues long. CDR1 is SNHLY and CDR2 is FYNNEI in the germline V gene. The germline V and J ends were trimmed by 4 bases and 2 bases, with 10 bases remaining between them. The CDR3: CASSAGQITDTQYF. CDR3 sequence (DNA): TGTGCCAGCAGTGCAGGACAGATCACAGATACGCAGTATTTT.

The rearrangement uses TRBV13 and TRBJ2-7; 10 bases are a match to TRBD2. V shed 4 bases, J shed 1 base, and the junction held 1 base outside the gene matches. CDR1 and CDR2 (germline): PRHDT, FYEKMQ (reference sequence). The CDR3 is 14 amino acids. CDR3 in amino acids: CASSSGLASYEQYF. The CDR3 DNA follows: TGTGCCAGCAGCTCGGGACTAGCGTCCTACGAGCAGTACTTC. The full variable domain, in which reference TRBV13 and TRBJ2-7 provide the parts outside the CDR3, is AAGVIQSPRHLIKEKRETATLKCYPIPRHDTVYWYQQGPGQDPQFLISFYEKMQSDKGSIPDRFSAQQFSDYHSELNMSSLELGDSALYFCASSSGLASYEQYFGPGTRLTVT.

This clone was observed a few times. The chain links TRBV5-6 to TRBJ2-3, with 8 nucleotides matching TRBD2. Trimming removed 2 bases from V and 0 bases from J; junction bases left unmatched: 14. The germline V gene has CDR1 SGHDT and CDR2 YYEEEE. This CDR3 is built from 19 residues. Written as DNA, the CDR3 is TGTGCCAGCAGCTTCGACTTCATCGGGGGGGGCCGTAGCACAGATACGCAGTATTTT. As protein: CASSFDFIGGGRSTDTQYF.

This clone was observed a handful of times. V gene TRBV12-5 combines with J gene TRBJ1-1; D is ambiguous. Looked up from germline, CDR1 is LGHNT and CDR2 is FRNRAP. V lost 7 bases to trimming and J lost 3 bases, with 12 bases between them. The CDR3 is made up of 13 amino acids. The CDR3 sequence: CASASNSYTEAFF. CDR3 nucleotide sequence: TGTGCTAGTGCCAGCAACTCGTACACTGAAGCTTTCTTT.

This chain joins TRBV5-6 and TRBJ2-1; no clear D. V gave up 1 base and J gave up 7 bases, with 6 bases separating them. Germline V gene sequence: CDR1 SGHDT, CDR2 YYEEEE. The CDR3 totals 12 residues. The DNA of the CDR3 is TGTGCCAGCAGCTTGTGGGTTAATGAGCAGTTCTTC. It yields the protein CASSLWVNEQFF.

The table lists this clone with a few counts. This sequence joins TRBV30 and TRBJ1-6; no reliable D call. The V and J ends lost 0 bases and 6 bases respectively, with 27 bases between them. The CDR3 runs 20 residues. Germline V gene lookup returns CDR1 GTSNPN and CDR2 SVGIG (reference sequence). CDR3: CAWSVIPFGLTDTRNSPLHF. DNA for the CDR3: TGTGCCTGGAGTGTAATCCCCTTTGGGCTTACAGATACCCGTAATTCACCCCTCCACTTT.

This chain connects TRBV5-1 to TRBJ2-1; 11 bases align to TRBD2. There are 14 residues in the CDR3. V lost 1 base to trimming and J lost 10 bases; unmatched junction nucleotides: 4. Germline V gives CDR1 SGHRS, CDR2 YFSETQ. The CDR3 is CASSLRLAGGEQFF. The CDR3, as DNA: TGCGCCAGCAGCTTGAGGCTAGCGGGGGGAGAGCAGTTCTTC.

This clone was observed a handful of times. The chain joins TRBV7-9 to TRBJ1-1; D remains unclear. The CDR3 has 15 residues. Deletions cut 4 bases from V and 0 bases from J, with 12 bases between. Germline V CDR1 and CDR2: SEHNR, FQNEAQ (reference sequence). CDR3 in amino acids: CASSSPVGMNTEAFF. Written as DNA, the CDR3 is TGTGCCAGCAGCTCCCCGGTCGGTATGAACACTGAAGCTTTCTTT. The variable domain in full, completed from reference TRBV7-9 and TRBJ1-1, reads DTGVSQNPRHKITKRGQNVTFRCDPISEHNRLYWYRQTLGQGPEFLTYFQNEAQLEKSRLLSDRFSAERPKGSFSTLEIQRTEQGDSAMYLCASSSPVGMNTEAFFGQGTRLTVV.

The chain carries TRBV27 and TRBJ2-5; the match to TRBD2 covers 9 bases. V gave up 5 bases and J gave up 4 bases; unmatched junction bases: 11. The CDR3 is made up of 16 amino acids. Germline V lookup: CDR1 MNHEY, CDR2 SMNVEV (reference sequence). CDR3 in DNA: TGTGCCAGCAGTAGCAACTTGCGGGGGGGCTTAGAGACCCAGTACTTC. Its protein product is CASSSNLRGGLETQYF.

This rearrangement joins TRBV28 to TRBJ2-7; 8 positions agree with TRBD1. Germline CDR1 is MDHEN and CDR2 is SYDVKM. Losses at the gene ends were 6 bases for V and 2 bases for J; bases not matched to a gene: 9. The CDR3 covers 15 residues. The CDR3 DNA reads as TGTGCCAGCAGCCCGAGGGACAGGCCAACCTACGAGCAGTACTTC. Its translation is CASSPRDRPTYEQYF.

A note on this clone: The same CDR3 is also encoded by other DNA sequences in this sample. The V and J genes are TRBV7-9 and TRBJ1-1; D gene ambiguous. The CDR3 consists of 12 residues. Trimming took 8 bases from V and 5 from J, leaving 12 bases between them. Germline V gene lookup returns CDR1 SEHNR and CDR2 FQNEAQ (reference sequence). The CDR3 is CASSLSGTEAFF. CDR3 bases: TGTGCCAGCTCGCTCTCGGGGACTGAAGCTTTCTTT.

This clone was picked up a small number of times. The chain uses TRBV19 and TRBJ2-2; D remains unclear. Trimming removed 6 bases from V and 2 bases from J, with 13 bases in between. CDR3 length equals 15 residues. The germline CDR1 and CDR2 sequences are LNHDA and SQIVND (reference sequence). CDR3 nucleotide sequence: TGTGCCAGTAGCCTAAGGGCCGGAAACACCGGGGAGCTGTTTTTT. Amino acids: CASSLRAGNTGELFF.

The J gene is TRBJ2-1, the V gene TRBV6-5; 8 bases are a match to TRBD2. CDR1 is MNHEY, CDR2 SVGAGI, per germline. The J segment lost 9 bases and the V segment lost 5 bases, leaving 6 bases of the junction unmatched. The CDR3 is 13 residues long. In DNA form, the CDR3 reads TGTGCCAGCAGTAACGGGGGGGCGGGTGAGCAGTTCTTC. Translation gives CASSNGGAGEQFF.

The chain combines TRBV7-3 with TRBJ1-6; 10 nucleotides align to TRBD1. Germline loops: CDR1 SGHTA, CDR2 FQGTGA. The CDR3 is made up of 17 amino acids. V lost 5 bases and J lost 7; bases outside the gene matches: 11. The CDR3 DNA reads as TGTGCCAGCAGCCCGAGGGACAGGGGAGCCGGGAATTCACCCCTCCACTTT. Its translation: CASSPRDRGAGNSPLHF.

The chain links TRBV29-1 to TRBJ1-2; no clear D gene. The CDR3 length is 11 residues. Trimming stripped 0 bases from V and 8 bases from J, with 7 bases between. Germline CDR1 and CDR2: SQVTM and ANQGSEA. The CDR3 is CSVEDRRGYTF. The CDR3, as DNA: TGCAGCGTTGAAGATCGGAGAGGCTACACCTTC.

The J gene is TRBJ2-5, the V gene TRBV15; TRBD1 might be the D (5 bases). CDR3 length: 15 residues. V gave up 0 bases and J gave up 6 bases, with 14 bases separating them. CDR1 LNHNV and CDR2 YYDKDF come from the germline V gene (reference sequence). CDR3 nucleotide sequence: TGTGCCACCAGCAGAGATCAGGGCCAAGGGAAGACCCAGTACTTC. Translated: CATSRDQGQGKTQYF.

The CDR3 loop is CASSFQLAGRADTQYF. CDR3 DNA sequence: TGTGCCAGCAGCTTCCAACTAGCGGGGCGCGCAGATACGCAGTATTTT. J is TRBJ2-3 and V is TRBV7-9; 10 bases agree with TRBD2. In germline, CDR1 is SEHNR, CDR2 FQNEAQ (reference sequence). The CDR3 contains 16 residues. J lost 4 bases, V lost 3 bases, and 7 bases had no gene match.

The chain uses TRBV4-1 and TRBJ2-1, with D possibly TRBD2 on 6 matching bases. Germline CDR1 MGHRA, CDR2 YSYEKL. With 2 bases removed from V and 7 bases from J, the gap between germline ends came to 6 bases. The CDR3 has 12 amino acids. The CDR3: CASSQRGNEQFF. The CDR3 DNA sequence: TGCGCCAGCAGCCAACGGGGGAATGAGCAGTTCTTC.

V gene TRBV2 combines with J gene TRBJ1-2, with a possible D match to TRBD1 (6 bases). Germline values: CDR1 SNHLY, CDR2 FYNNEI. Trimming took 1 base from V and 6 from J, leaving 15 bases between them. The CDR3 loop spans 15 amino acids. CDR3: CASSEVNRDGDGYTF. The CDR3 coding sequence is TGTGCCAGCAGTGAAGTAAACAGGGACGGGGATGGCTACACCTTC.